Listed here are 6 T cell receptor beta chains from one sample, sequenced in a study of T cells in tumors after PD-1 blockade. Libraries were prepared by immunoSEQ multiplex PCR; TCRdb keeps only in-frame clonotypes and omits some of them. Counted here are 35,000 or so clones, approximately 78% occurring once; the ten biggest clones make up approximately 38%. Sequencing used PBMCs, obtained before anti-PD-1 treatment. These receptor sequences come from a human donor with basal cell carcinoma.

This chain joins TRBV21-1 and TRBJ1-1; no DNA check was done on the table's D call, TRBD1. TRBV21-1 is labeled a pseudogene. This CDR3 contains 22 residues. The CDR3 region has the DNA TGTGCCAGCAGCAAAGATTTCCGACAATCCGACTTACCGGCAGGGTTGAATACTGAAGCTTTCTTT. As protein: CASSKDFRQSDLPAGLNTEAFF.

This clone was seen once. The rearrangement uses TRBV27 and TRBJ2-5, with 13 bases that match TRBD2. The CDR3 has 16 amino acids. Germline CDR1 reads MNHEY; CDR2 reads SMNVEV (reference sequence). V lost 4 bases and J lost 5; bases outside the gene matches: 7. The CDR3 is CASSSPQLAGGETQYF. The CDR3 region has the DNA TGTGCCAGCAGTTCGCCGCAACTAGCGGGAGGGGAGACCCAGTACTTC.

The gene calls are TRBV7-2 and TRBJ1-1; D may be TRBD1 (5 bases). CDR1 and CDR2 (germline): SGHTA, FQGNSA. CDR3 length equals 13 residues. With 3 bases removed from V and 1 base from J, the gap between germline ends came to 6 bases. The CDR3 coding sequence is TGTGCCAGCAGCTTGGGGCGGAACACTGAAGCTTTCTTT. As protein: CASSLGRNTEAFF.

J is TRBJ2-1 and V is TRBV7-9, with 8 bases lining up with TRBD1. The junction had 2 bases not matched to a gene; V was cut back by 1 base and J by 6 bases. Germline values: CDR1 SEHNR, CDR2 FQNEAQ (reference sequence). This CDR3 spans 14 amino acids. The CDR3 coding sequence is TGTGCCAGCAGCTTAGGGACAGGGATCAATGAGCAGTTCTTC. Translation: CASSLGTGINEQFF.

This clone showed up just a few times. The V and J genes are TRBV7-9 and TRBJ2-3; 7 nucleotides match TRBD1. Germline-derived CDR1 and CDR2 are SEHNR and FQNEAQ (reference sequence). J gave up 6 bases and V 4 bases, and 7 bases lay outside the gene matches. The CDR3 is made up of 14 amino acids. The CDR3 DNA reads TGTGCCAGCAGCTCCTGGACAGGCGGGGATACGCAGTATTTT. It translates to CASSSWTGGDTQYF. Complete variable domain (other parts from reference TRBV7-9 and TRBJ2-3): DTGVSQNPRHKITKRGQNVTFRCDPISEHNRLYWYRQTLGQGPEFLTYFQNEAQLEKSRLLSDRFSAERPKGSFSTLEIQRTEQGDSAMYLCASSSWTGGDTQYFGPGTRLTVL.

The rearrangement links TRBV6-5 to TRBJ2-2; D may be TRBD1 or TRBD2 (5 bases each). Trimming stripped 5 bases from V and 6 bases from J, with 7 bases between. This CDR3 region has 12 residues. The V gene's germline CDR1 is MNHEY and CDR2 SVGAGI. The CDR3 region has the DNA TGTGCCAGCAGTCAGGGACCCGGGGAGCTGTTTTTT. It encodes CASSQGPGELFF.